This TCR beta chain was sequenced during a study of T-cell memory formation after mild COVID-19. Study overall: The two donors had largely donor-specific TCR clusters.

TCRdb recomputed calls from the 5' RACE reads with MiXCR, one row per CDR3 protein. The table includes 300,000 to 400,000 distinct CDR3 sequences, 14% detected once. V lost 5 bases and J 1 base, leaving 11 bases between the germline ends. CDR3 length: 14 residues. Germline CDR1 reads SEHNR; CDR2 reads FQNEAQ (reference sequence). As regards this clonotype: Antigen: not known.

Whole-study results and caveats: The study found balanced CD4/CD8 in clones contracting day 15 to 85 and a CD4+ lean in later expanders. Researchers could not confirm that second-wave clones peaking on day 37 targeted SARS-CoV-2.

Sequenced material: PBMCs or a T cell subset sorted from them (not recorded which). This receptor was identified in a man between 18 and 29 years old who had mild COVID-19 (a few samples of this study predate the infection). Cell type and time point are not known. The rearrangement uses TRBV7-9 and TRBJ2-5; a possible D gene is TRBD2 (6 bases). In DNA, the CDR3 is TGTGCCAGCAGCCTCCGGGACTTCCAAGAGACCCAGTACTTC. This encodes CASSLRDFQETQYF.